This note documents a single T cell receptor beta chain sequence. The data were obtained in a study of blood T cell repertoires in COVID-19. Generated by immunoSEQ multiplex PCR, the TCRdb table keeps only in-frame clones and is missing some. The sample has more than 250,000 clones, around 83% seen once. This TCR came from a woman in her fifties or sixties with acute or convalescent COVID-19. The source material was peripheral blood.

DNA for the CDR3: TGTGCCAGCGGAATAACCGGGACAGCTTTCTATGGCTACACCTTC. Its protein is CASGITGTAFYGYTF. The chain combines TRBV6-5 with TRBJ1-2, with 7 bases lining up with TRBD1. V lost 8 bases, J lost 4 bases, and 13 bases stayed unmatched. Germline CDR1 and CDR2: MNHEY and SVGAGI. This CDR3 contains 15 residues.